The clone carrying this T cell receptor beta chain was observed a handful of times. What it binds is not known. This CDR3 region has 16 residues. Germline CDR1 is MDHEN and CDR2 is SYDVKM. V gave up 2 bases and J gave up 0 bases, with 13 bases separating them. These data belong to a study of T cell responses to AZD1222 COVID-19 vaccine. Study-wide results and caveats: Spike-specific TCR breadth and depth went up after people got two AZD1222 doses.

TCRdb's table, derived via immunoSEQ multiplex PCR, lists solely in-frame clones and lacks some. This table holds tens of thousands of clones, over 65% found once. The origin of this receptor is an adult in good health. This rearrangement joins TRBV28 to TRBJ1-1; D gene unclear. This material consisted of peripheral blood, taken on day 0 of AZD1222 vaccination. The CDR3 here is CASSLMDLIMNTEAFF. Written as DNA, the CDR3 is TGTGCCAGCAGTTTAATGGATCTCATTATGAACACTGAAGCTTTCTTT. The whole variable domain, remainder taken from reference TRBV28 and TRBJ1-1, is DVKVTQSSRYLVKRTGEKVFLECVQDMDHENMFWYRQDPGLGLRLIYFSYDVKMKEKGDIPEGYSVSREKKERFSLILESASTNQTSMYLCASSLMDLIMNTEAFFGQGTRLTVV.